The 13 T cell receptor beta chains given below trace back to one sample, sequenced in a study of response to subunit inactivated influenza vaccine. TCRdb reanalysed the RT-PCR reads using MiXCR and keeps one entry per CDR3 protein. The sample comprises 500,000 to 550,000 distinct CDR3 sequences, approximately 7.6% of which are singletons, and 10% to 15% rests with the top ten. The sample in question was PBMCs from blood, obtained less than 30 months after vaccination. These receptors all come from a man between 50 and 69 years old who received an inactivated influenza vaccine.

The rearrangement uses TRBV11-2 and TRBJ2-3; 16 bases agree with TRBD2. CDR3 length: 19 residues. V shed 5 bases and J 0 bases; nucleotides not matched to a gene: 8. Germline CDR1 reads SGHAT; CDR2 reads FQNNGV. The CDR3 bases are TGTGCCAGCAGCCACCCGGGACTAGCGGGGGGGCTAAGCACAGATACGCAGTATTTT. This translates into CASSHPGLAGGLSTDTQYF.

Many counts were recorded for this clonotype. The chain joins TRBV4-2 to TRBJ2-7; the match to TRBD2 covers 11 bases. CDR1 and CDR2 (germline): LGHNA, YNFKEQ. This CDR3 has 15 amino acids. The V segment lost 0 bases and the J segment 3 bases; nucleotides outside the gene matches: 1. CDR3 nucleotides: TGTGCCAGCAGCCAAGACCTAGCGGGAGGCTACGAGCAGTACTTC. Amino acid sequence: CASSQDLAGGYEQYF.

This clonotype was observed a handful of times. The rearrangement links TRBV7-9 to TRBJ1-4; D not certain. This CDR3 region has 15 residues. Germline lookup yields CDR1 SEHNR and CDR2 FQNEAQ (reference sequence). V lost 0 bases, J lost 5 bases, and 10 bases lay in between. CDR3 loop: CASSLAVAENEKLFF. CDR3 nucleotides: TGTGCCAGCAGCTTAGCAGTGGCAGAAAATGAAAAACTGTTTTTT.

Ten or more counts support this clonotype. The genes are TRBV20-1 and TRBJ2-7; possible D gene TRBD2, 6 bases. The CDR3 spans 14 residues. Trimming left V 7 bases short and J 2 bases short, with 18 bases between. Germline V gene data show CDR1 as DFQATT and CDR2 as SNEGSKA (reference sequence). The CDR3 reads CSVRMVGSPYEQYF. The CDR3 DNA is TGCAGTGTACGGATGGTCGGGAGCCCCTACGAGCAGTACTTC.

This clonotype came up many times. The genes are TRBV28 and TRBJ1-1, with unresolved D. The CDR3 sequence is 14 residues long. Between the trimmed V and J ends, which lost 7 bases and 0 bases, there was a span of 12 bases. Germline V lookup: CDR1 MDHEN, CDR2 SYDVKM. CDR3 nucleotide sequence: TGTGCCAGCACGGCGGAGATTATGAACACTGAAGCTTTCTTT. Amino acid sequence: CASTAEIMNTEAFF.

The chain combines TRBV15 with TRBJ2-7; a weak D match, TRBD2 (5 bases). V was pared by 0 bases and J by 1 base, with 10 bases between. The CDR3 covers 15 residues. Germline V lookup: CDR1 LNHNV, CDR2 YYDKDF (reference sequence). The CDR3 sequence: CATSRERVGSYEQYF. The CDR3 bases are TGTGCCACCAGCAGAGAGAGGGTGGGGTCCTACGAGCAGTACTTC. The entire variable domain, with the rest obtained from reference TRBV15 and TRBJ2-7, is as follows: DAMVIQNPRYQVTQFGKPVTLSCSQTLNHNVMYWYQQKSSQAPKLLFHYYDKDFNNEADTPDNFQSRRPNTSFCFLDIRSPGLGDTAMYLCATSRERVGSYEQYFGPGTRLTVT.

This clonotype was found many times. The chain carries TRBV11-1 and TRBJ1-3; 7 bases agree with TRBD1. V was pared by 4 bases and J by 0 bases, with 12 bases of the junction left unmatched. The CDR3 is made up of 18 amino acids. Per the germline V gene, CDR1 is SGHAT and CDR2 is FQDESV (reference sequence). This CDR3 is CASSSDRVGIPSGNTIYF. CDR3 DNA sequence: TGTGCCAGCAGCTCCGACAGGGTAGGGATACCCTCTGGAAACACCATATATTTT.

This clonotype was picked up a small number of times. The V gene is TRBV6-1, the J gene TRBJ2-5, with TRBD2 matching 8 bases. The CDR3 is 13 residues long. The ends lost 5 bases at V and 7 bases at J; junction bases unmatched: 6. CDR1 and CDR2 from the germline V gene are MNHNS and SASEGT. The CDR3 protein is CASSRGLDGTQYF. The CDR3 DNA follows: TGTGCCAGCAGTCGGGGACTAGACGGGACCCAGTACTTC.

This chain joins TRBV20-1 and TRBJ2-7, with a possible D match to TRBD2 (6 bases). The V gene's germline CDR1 is DFQATT and CDR2 SNEGSKA (reference sequence). CDR3 length equals 15 residues. Trimming removed 3 bases at V and 0 bases at J, with 15 bases between. CDR3 sequence reads: CSASPPPGLSYEQYF. In nucleotides, the CDR3 is TGCAGTGCTAGTCCCCCCCCGGGACTCTCCTACGAGCAGTACTTC.

This clonotype was counted a few times. The V call is TRBV3-1, the J call TRBJ2-7; D remains unclear. This CDR3 has 16 amino acids. The germline gives CDR1 LGHDT, CDR2 YNNKEL (reference sequence). Between the trimmed V and J ends, which lost 3 bases and 2 bases, there was a span of 17 bases. CDR3 in DNA: TGTGCCAGCAGCCAGGATACCTTACTTGGACCCTACGAGCAGTACTTC. Protein sequence: CASSQDTLLGPYEQYF.

This clonotype has at least ten counts. The chain joins TRBV6-4 to TRBJ2-1; 7 bases align to TRBD1. The trim removed 6 bases at V and 10 bases at J, leaving 12 bases unmatched. CDR1 and CDR2 from the germline V gene are MRHNA and SNTAGT. The CDR3 extends over 14 amino acids. The CDR3 DNA reads as TGTGCCAGCAGCCTAGACACAGGGGTGGACGAGCAGTTCTTC. This encodes CASSLDTGVDEQFF.

This rearrangement joins TRBV12-3 or TRBV12-4 to TRBJ2-7; D is possibly TRBD2 (6 bases). The ends were cut back, 5 bases at V and 4 bases at J, with 18 bases in the middle. The CDR3 has 15 residues. The CDR3 coding sequence is TGTGCCAGCAGTCGACACCCCGGACTAAGATACGAGCAGTACTTC. It specifies CASSRHPGLRYEQYF.

This rearrangement joins TRBV4-3 to TRBJ1-3, with 9 bases aligning to TRBD1. Germline loops: CDR1 LGHNA, CDR2 YSLEER. CDR3 size: 17 residues. V was pared by 0 bases and J by 2 bases, with 5 bases of the junction left unmatched. The CDR3 nucleotides are TGCGCCAGCAGCCAAGATGTTAGGACAGGGGCTGGAAACACCATATATTTT. Its translation is CASSQDVRTGAGNTIYF.